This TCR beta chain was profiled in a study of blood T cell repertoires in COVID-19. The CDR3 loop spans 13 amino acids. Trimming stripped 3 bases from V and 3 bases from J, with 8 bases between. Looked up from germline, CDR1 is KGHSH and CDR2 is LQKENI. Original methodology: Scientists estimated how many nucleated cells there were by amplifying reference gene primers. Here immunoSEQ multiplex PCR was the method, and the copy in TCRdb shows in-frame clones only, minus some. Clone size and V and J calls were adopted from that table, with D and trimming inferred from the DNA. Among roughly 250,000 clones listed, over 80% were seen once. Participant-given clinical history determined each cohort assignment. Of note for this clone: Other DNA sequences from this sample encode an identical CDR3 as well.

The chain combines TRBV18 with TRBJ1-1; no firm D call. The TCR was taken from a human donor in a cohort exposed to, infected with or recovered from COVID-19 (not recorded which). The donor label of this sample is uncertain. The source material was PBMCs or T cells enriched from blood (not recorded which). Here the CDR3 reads CASSPLGDTEAFF. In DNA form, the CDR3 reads TGTGCCAGCTCACCCCTCGGGGACACTGAAGCTTTCTTT. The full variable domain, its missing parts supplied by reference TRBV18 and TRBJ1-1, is NAGVMQNPRHLVRRRGQEARLRCSPMKGHSHVYWYRQLPEEGLKFMVYLQKENIIDESGMPKERFSAEFPKEGPSILRIQQVVRGDSAAYFCASSPLGDTEAFFGQGTRLTVV.